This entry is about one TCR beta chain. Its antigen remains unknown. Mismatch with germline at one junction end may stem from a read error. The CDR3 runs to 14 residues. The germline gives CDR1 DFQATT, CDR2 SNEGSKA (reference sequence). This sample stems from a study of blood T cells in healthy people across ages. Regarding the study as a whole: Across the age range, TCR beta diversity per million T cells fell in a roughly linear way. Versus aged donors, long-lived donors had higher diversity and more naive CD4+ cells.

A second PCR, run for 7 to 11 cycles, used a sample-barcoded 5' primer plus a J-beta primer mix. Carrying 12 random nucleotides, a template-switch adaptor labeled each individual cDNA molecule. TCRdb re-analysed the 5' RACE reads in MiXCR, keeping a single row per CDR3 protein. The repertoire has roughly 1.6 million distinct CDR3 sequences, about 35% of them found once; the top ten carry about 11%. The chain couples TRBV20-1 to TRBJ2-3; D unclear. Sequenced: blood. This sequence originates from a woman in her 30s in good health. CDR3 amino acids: CSAMSLGITDTRYF. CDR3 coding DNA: TGCAGTGCTATGTCCCTGGGGATCACAGATACGCGGTATTTT.